This T cell receptor (beta chain) was retrieved from a study of cytomegalovirus exposure and HLA in healthy donors. Worth noting for this clone: Its specificity is not known.

CDR3 length: 16 amino acids. Germline-derived CDR1 and CDR2 are SNHLY and FYNNEI. The V end was cut by 1 base, the J end by 0 bases, with 10 bases between. Points from the study as a whole: The study listed 164 cytomegalovirus-associated TCR beta chains. The authors excluded some V segments, including TRBV6-2 and TRBV6-3, as indistinguishable. Accurate predictions that matched the HLA-A and HLA-B alleles of most subjects were reportedly made from TCR beta sequences.

PCR used 60 Vbeta primers and 13 Jbeta primers. Original methodology: A later analysis tallied approximately 87 million unique TCR beta chains, some 10 million of them shared. Here immunoSEQ multiplex PCR was the method, and the copy in TCRdb shows in-frame clones only, minus some. V, J and clone size reflect that table, while D and trimming were determined from the DNA. The sample has about 190,000 clones, approximately 75% seen once. The sequenced sample consisted of PBMCs. The TCR was taken from a man aged 30 to 45 in good health and CMV-seropositive. The genes are TRBV2 and TRBJ2-1, with TRBD2 as a possible D gene (5 bases). The CDR3 region has the DNA TGTGCCAGCAGTGAAGGCCGGACTGGCTCCTACAATGAGCAGTTCTTC. Its translation: CASSEGRTGSYNEQFF.